This is a list of T cell receptor beta chains from one sample in a study of shared clonotypes between healthy human individuals. TCRdb keeps only in-frame clones here, not all; method: immunoSEQ multiplex PCR. The data show some 2.3 million clones, approximately 95% seen once. The specimen sequenced was naive CD4+ T cells from PBMCs. The receptors were gathered from a man aged 18 to 30 in good health. Some clones in this sample may be carry-over from other donors' samples. The CDR3 runs from the conserved cysteine through the conserved F or W. D genes are given only for firm matches. Expanded clones get a size class; other rows say once, few or many, or leave the size out.

TRBD1 | TRBJ2-7 | - | 15 | TRBV4-1 | TGCGCCAGCAGCCAAGGGACAGGGTTATCCTACGAGCAGTACTTC | CASSQGTGLSYEQYF
- | TRBJ1-1 | - | 13 | TRBV19 | TGTGCCAGTACCACCCGGAGACAGGCTGAAGCTTTCTTT | CASTTRRQAEAFF
- | TRBJ1-5 | - | 17 | TRBV18 | TGTGCCAGCTCACCGATGGACAGTCGAATTAGCAATCAGCCCCAGCATTTT | CASSPMDSRISNQPQHF
- | TRBJ2-3 | - | 12 | TRBV6-1 | TGTGCCAGCAGGTCAGGCGCAGATACGCAGTATTTT | CASRSGADTQYF
- | TRBJ1-2 | - | 13 | TRBV28 | TGTGCCACAACCGTAGGAGGTTACTATGGCTACACCTTC | CATTVGGYYGYTF
- | TRBJ2-7 | once | 16 | TRBV4-2 | TGTGCCAGCAGCCAAGACGCCGGCCACCAAACCTACGAGCAGTACTTC | CASSQDAGHQTYEQYF
TRBD1 | TRBJ1-2 | - | 13 | TRBV18 | TGTGCCAGCTCCGTCGGACAGGGGAATGGCTACACCTTC | CASSVGQGNGYTF
- | TRBJ1-1 | - | 15 | TRBV10-1 | TGCGCCAGCAGTGGAGGGACGGGGGAAAGCACTGAAGCTTTCTTT | CASSGGTGESTEAFF
- | TRBJ2-5 | - | 13 | TRBV18 | TGTGCCAGCTCACCACGGCCGCAAGAGACCCAGTACTTC | CASSPRPQETQYF
- | TRBJ2-5 | - | 14 | TRBV7-6 | TGTGCCAGCAGCTCGGACCAGGGCTGGGAGACCCAGTACTTC | CASSSDQGWETQYF
- | TRBJ2-5 | - | 16 | TRBV28 | TGTGCCAGCAGTTTAGGCGGGTTCTGGGCCCAAGAGACCCAGTACTTC | CASSLGGFWAQETQYF
TRBD1 | TRBJ1-1 | - | 15 | TRBV5-4 | TGTGCCAGCACCCTCCTGGGACAGGTGGACACTGAAGCTTTCTTT | CASTLLGQVDTEAFF
- | TRBJ1-2 | - | 13 | TRBV7-8 | TGTGCCAGCAGCACGCACATAGGAGTCGGCTACACCTTC | CASSTHIGVGYTF
TRBD1 | TRBJ2-2 | once | 15 | TRBV18 | TGTGCCAGCTCACGACAGGGGGCGACCACCGGGGAGCTGTTTTTT | CASSRQGATTGELFF
TRBD1 | TRBJ1-5 | - | 17 | TRBV28 | TGTGCCAGCAGTCGACCGGGACAGGGGGCCAGCAATCAGCCCCAGCATTTT | CASSRPGQGASNQPQHF
TRBD2 | TRBJ2-1 | - | 13 | TRBV5-4 | TGTGCCAGCAGCCGGGCCGGGGAGGGTGAGCAGTTCTTC | CASSRAGEGEQFF
TRBD2 | TRBJ2-3 | once | 16 | TRBV18 | TGTGCCAGCTCACAATTAGCGGGAGTTAGGCCAGATACGCAGTATTTT | CASSQLAGVRPDTQYF
- | TRBJ2-5 | - | 15 | TRBV27 | TGTGCCAGCAGTTTATCCCCGGGACCGCCCCCGCCCCAGTACTTC | CASSLSPGPPPPQYF
TRBD2 | TRBJ2-3 | - | 18 | TRBV4-1 | TGCGCCAGCAGCCCGGGACTAGCGGGAGCCCCTAGCACAGATACGCAGTATTTT | CASSPGLAGAPSTDTQYF
- | TRBJ2-1 | - | 15 | TRBV28 | TGTGCCAGCAGCGGGGGACTCATCACCTACAATGAGCAGTTCTTC | CASSGGLITYNEQFF
- | TRBJ1-2 | - | 14 | TRBV7-9 | TGTGCCAGCAGCCCTGACCTGGGAGGCTATGGCTACACCTTC | CASSPDLGGYGYTF
TRBD1 | TRBJ2-5 | - | 14 | TRBV27 | TGTGCCAGCAGTCGACAGGGGGTACAAGAGACCCAGTACTTC | CASSRQGVQETQYF
- | TRBJ2-1 | - | 15 | TRBV5-6 | TGTGCCAGCAGCTCCGGGACCATACGCTACAATGAGCAGTTCTTC | CASSSGTIRYNEQFF
- | TRBJ1-1 | - | 14 | TRBV2 | TGTGCCAGCAGGGAAACAGGGCGAGGCACTGAAGCTTTCTTT | CASRETGRGTEAFF
- | TRBJ1-5 | - | 13 | TRBV19 | TGTGCCAGTAGACCAGGGACCAATCAGCCCCAGCATTTT | CASRPGTNQPQHF
- | TRBJ2-7 | - | 14 | TRBV4-2 | TGTGCCAGCAGCCAAGATTCGGGGGCAGGGCCGCAGTACTTC | CASSQDSGAGPQYF
- | TRBJ1-1 | - | 14 | TRBV10-2 | TGCGCCAGCAGCGACCGAGGACAGAACACTGAAGCTTTCTTT | CASSDRGQNTEAFF
- | TRBJ2-7 | - | 14 | TRBV28 | TGTGCCAGCAGTTTTTTACAGGGTAGGCACGAGCAGTACTTC | CASSFLQGRHEQYF
- | TRBJ2-7 | - | 13 | TRBV7-6 | TGTGCCAGCAGCTTAGCCAGGGAGCGCGAGCAGTACTTC | CASSLAREREQYF
- | TRBJ2-1 | once | 13 | TRBV9 | TGTGCCAGCAGCGTAGTTTTACGCGATGAGCAGTTCTTC | CASSVVLRDEQFF
- | TRBJ2-2 | - | 15 | TRBV11-2 | TGTGCCAGCAGCTTACGGGGTAGGAGCACCGGGGAGCTGTTTTTT | CASSLRGRSTGELFF
- | TRBJ2-1 | - | 16 | TRBV5-4 | TGTGCCAGCAGCTTACGCCAGGGAGTCTCCTACAATGAGCAGTTCTTC | CASSLRQGVSYNEQFF
TRBD2 | TRBJ2-3 | - | 12 | TRBV28 | TGTGCCAGCGGACTAGCGGGAGATACGCAGTATTTT | CASGLAGDTQYF
- | TRBJ2-5 | - | 14 | TRBV7-6 | TGTGCCAGCAGCTTAGCGACAGTTCAAGAGACCCAGTACTTC | CASSLATVQETQYF
- | TRBJ2-5 | - | 15 | TRBV7-3 | TGTGCCAGCAGCTTAATTGTAGGGTACCAAGAGACCCAGTACTTC | CASSLIVGYQETQYF
- | TRBJ1-2 | - | 16 | TRBV19 | TGTGCCAGCAATACCCAGGACAGTCTGGGGCTCTATGGCTACACCTTC | CASNTQDSLGLYGYTF
- | TRBJ2-7 | once | 12 | TRBV7-9 | TGTGCCAGCAGCTTACTTGGGTACGAGCAGTACTTC | CASSLLGYEQYF